This is a list of T cell receptor beta chains from one sample in a study of blood T cell repertoires in COVID-19. Sequenced by immunoSEQ multiplex PCR; TCRdb stores in-frame clones only, minus some. This sample has 200,000 to 250,000 clones, with around three quarters found just once. Sequenced material: peripheral blood. The receptor source for this set is a woman in her seventies with acute or convalescent COVID-19. Each CDR3 is given with its conserved first and last residue. Each record gives: clone size, V gene, J gene, D gene, CDR3 DNA, CDR3 protein. D genes are given only for firm matches. Clone size is not always given. Where it is, it says once, few, many or a class for expanded clones.

>-|TRBV6-5|TRBJ1-2|-
TGTGCCAGCAGGGTGGGGCCCTATGGCTACACCTTC
CASRVGPYGYTF
>-|TRBV6-1|TRBJ2-1|TRBD1
TGTGCCAGCAGTGATAGAAGGGGACAGGGGGGCGTAGGATTCTTC
CASSDRRGQGGVGFF
>-|TRBV18|TRBJ2-7|TRBD1
TGTGCCAGCTCACAGGGACAGGGGGGTATGTACGAGCAGTACTTC
CASSQGQGGMYEQYF
>once|TRBV18|TRBJ1-2|TRBD1
TGTGCCAGCTCAGCCGGGACAGTAAGCTATGGCTACACCTTC
CASSAGTVSYGYTF
>-|TRBV19|TRBJ2-5|-
TGTGCCAGTAGTATAGATACCTGGGCGGAGACCCAGTACTTC
CASSIDTWAETQYF
>-|TRBV11-2|TRBJ2-5|-
TGTGCCAGCAGCCGGGTGGCCCAAGAGACCCAGTACTTC
CASSRVAQETQYF
>-|TRBV29-1|TRBJ1-2|TRBD1
TGCAGCGTTGAAGATAGGGGGACAGGGAGTCGCACCTTC
CSVEDRGTGSRTF
>few|TRBV4-1|TRBJ1-2|-
TGCGCCAGCAGCCAAGATTGGGGAGTTAGGGACTATGGCTACACCTTC
CASSQDWGVRDYGYTF
>once|TRBV7-8|TRBJ2-7|-
TGTGCCAGCAGCTTATATGGGCACTACGAGCAGTACTTC
CASSLYGHYEQYF
>-|TRBV11-2|TRBJ2-1|TRBD2
TGTGCCAGCAGCTTAGGGCTAGCGGGAGGGCCATCCTACAATGAGCAGTTCTTC
CASSLGLAGGPSYNEQFF
>-|TRBV6-5|TRBJ1-1|-
TGTGCCAGCAGTTTGGGAGGGAACACTGAAGCTTTCTTT
CASSLGGNTEAFF
>-|TRBV19|TRBJ2-1|TRBD2
TGTGCCAGTAGTCCCCCTAGCGGGTTCTACAATGAGCAGTTCTTC
CASSPPSGFYNEQFF
>-|TRBV19|TRBJ1-1|-
TGTGCCAGTAGTGCGCAATTAGACACTGAAGCTTTCTTT
CASSAQLDTEAFF
>-|TRBV9|TRBJ2-3|-
TGTGCCAGCAGCGTAGGTCCTAGCACCACCACAGATACGCAGTATTTT
CASSVGPSTTTDTQYF
>once|TRBV11-2|TRBJ2-3|-
TGTGCCAGCAGCCCCAGCGGGAGCACAGATACGCAGTATTTT
CASSPSGSTDTQYF
>-|TRBV7-3|TRBJ2-3|-
TGTGCCAGCAGCCCAAGTCGGGGACAAGGCACGCAGTATTTT
CASSPSRGQGTQYF
>-|TRBV5-1|TRBJ1-4|-
TGCGCCAGCAGCTTGGGGACAGTGAATGCCGAAAAACTGTTTTTT
CASSLGTVNAEKLFF